This T cell receptor (beta chain) was identified during a study of PD-1 blockade in classical Hodgkin lymphoma. Losses at the gene ends were 5 bases for V and 2 bases for J; bases not matched to a gene: 23. Germline lookup yields CDR1 SGHRS and CDR2 YFSETQ. The CDR3 is 22 amino acids. Method: immunoSEQ multiplex PCR; TCRdb's copy keeps in-frame clones and lacks some. The table has about 50,000 clones, about 90% seen once. The sample's time point: cycle 4 day 1 (C4D1), after more than five weeks of nivolumab. Exposure to brentuximab vedotin varied, and each patient had relapsed following autologous stem cell transplantation.

The origin of this receptor is a human donor with classical Hodgkin lymphoma. This material consisted of peripheral blood mononuclear cells (PBMCs), taken before the fourth cycle of nivolumab. V and J are TRBV5-1 and TRBJ2-1; 12 bases are shared with TRBD2. The DNA of the CDR3 is TGCGCCAGCAGAGGGCAGTTAGTAGGGGCCGGGACTAGCGGGCGGACCTACAATGAGCAGTTCTTC. Its translation is CASRGQLVGAGTSGRTYNEQFF. The entire variable domain, with the rest obtained from reference TRBV5-1 and TRBJ2-1, is as follows: KAGVTQTPRYLIKTRGQQVTLSCSPISGHRSVSWYQQTPGQGLQFLFEYFSETQRNKGNFPGRFSGRQFSNSRSEMNVSTLELGDSALYLCASRGQLVGAGTSGRTYNEQFFGPGTRLTVL.